Detailed here is one T cell receptor (beta chain). Sequencing was performed with immunoSEQ multiplex PCR; in TCRdb, only in-frame clones are kept and a portion is missing. The repertoire holds roughly 560,000 clones, with more than 75% as singletons. Germline V gene sequence: CDR1 PRHDT, CDR2 FYEKMQ (reference sequence). V lost 8 bases, J lost 6 bases, and 14 bases lay in between. The CDR3 is 13 amino acids. The data originate from a study of shared T cell receptors in the human thymus. This sample was shared with a second study, whose subject was human thymus T cells. That report notes: Corrective heart surgery yielded resections, and these provided the thymus tissue. Apparent skewing of V and J gene usage characterized both thymic and blood repertoires. Related studies found that unrelated individuals share highly overlapping thymic repertoires.

This receptor was taken from a boy younger than two with a congenital heart defect. This chain connects TRBV13 to TRBJ2-1, with a weak D call TRBD1 (6 bases). The sequenced sample was thymocytes. CDR3 DNA sequence: TGTGCCAGCGGGAACAGGGTTGGCAATGAGCAGTTCTTC. It encodes CASGNRVGNEQFF.